This entry lists 17 T cell receptor beta chains sequenced from one sample in a study of molecular identifiers for immune sequencing clone quantification. MiXCR was run by TCRdb on the PCR reads, yielding one entry per CDR3 protein. The sample holds approximately 500,000 distinct CDR3 sequences, under 30% seen once. Sequenced: naive CD8+ T cells from blood, with Jurkat cell RNA spiked in. Subset given: FACS-sorted CD8+CD4-CCR7+CD45RA+ naive T cells. These receptor sequences come from a human donor in good health. Some libraries in this study had Jurkat cell RNA spiked in.

Comment on this clonotype: This CDR3 fails to terminate in the conserved phenylalanine or tryptophan, so it likely reflects a read error. The chain carries TRBV7-2 and TRBJ2-1; D is unclear. Trimming removed 1 base from V and 10 bases from J, with 5 bases in between. CDR1 and CDR2 from the germline V gene are SGHTA and FQGNSA. CDR3 size: 11 residues. The CDR3 DNA reads TGTGCCAGCAGCTTAGGACAAGAGCAGTTCCTC. Protein: CASSLGQEQFL.

This chain uses TRBV12-3 or TRBV12-4 with TRBJ2-5; 9 nucleotides align to TRBD2. The CDR3 runs 14 residues. V trimming: 6 bases; J trimming: 4 bases; junction bases outside the gene matches: 6. The CDR3 protein is CASRTGTSRETQYF. CDR3 in DNA: TGTGCCAGCAGAACCGGGACTAGCAGAGAGACCCAGTACTTC.

The V gene is TRBV7-9, the J gene TRBJ2-2, with unresolved D. V lost 5 bases and J 0 bases, leaving 13 bases between the germline ends. This CDR3 spans 16 amino acids. Germline V gene lookup returns CDR1 SEHNR and CDR2 FQNEAQ (reference sequence). This CDR3 is CASSIPGVANTGELFF. The CDR3 DNA is TGTGCCAGCAGCATCCCCGGTGTGGCGAACACCGGGGAGCTGTTTTTT. The whole variable domain, filled in from reference TRBV7-9 and TRBJ2-2, reads DTGVSQNPRHKITKRGQNVTFRCDPISEHNRLYWYRQTLGQGPEFLTYFQNEAQLEKSRLLSDRFSAERPKGSFSTLEIQRTEQGDSAMYLCASSIPGVANTGELFFGEGSRLTVL.

The rearrangement links TRBV11-2 to TRBJ2-5, with TRBD2 identical over 8 bases. The V gene end was trimmed by 5 bases and the J gene end by 7 bases; junction bases not matched to a gene: 12. Germline CDR1 reads SGHAT; CDR2 reads FQNNGV. The CDR3 is made up of 15 amino acids. CDR3 protein: CASSPRGDLEVTQYF. The DNA of the CDR3 is TGTGCCAGCAGCCCGCGGGGGGACCTAGAAGTGACCCAGTACTTC.

With regard to this clonotype: A much larger clone lies a single base off, so this may be a read error. The chain couples TRBV7-2 to TRBJ2-1; D ambiguous. Germline V gene sequence: CDR1 SGHTA, CDR2 FQGNSA. The CDR3 length is 15 residues. CDR3 bases: TGTGCCAGCAGCTTAGTTTGGAGCTCCTACAATGAGCAGCTCTTC. The encoded protein is CASSLVWSSYNEQLF.

With respect to this clonotype: It may be a read error: a sequence one base away is much more abundant. J is TRBJ2-7 and V is TRBV20-1; D might be TRBD1 (6 bases). The germline V and J ends were trimmed by 5 bases and 0 bases, with 11 bases remaining between them. Germline CDR1 and CDR2: DFQATT and SNEGSKA (reference sequence). This CDR3 has 13 residues. Written as DNA, the CDR3 is TGCAGTGCTCGGACAGAGGTCTCCTACGAGCAGTACTTC. This translates into CSARTEVSYEQYF.

This chain links TRBV28 with TRBJ2-2; 8 bases map to TRBD2. The CDR3 runs to 15 residues. The germline gives CDR1 MDHEN, CDR2 SYDVKM. Germline trimming cut 8 bases from V and 5 bases from J; bases unmatched to any gene: 10. The CDR3 region has the DNA TGTGCCAGCGGTCAGCGGGAGTGGGGGACCGGGGAGCTGTTTTTT. It codes for CASGQREWGTGELFF.

This clonotype showed up just a few times. The rearrangement links TRBV20-1 to TRBJ2-7; perhaps TRBD2 as D (6 bases). In germline, CDR1 is DFQATT, CDR2 SNEGSKA (reference sequence). The V end lost 1 base, the J end lost 7 bases, and 8 bases lay between the germline ends. The CDR3 covers 11 residues. CDR3 nucleotides: TGCAGTGCTAGAGTTGGAGGGGAGCAGTACTTC. It yields the protein CSARVGGEQYF.

Only a few counts were recorded for this clonotype. The chain has TRBV7-9 and TRBJ2-7; D gene uncertain. Germline CDR1 reads SEHNR; CDR2 reads FQNEAQ (reference sequence). Trimming shortened V by 6 bases and J by 7 bases, and 13 bases separated the two germline ends. The CDR3 has 12 residues. The CDR3 DNA follows: TGTGCCAGCAGTCCTAAAACTGGTGAGCAGTACTTC. Translation: CASSPKTGEQYF.

At least ten counts were recorded for this clonotype. The CDR3 protein is CSGLQGTEAFF. For the CDR3, the DNA is TGCAGCGGTCTTCAGGGGACTGAAGCTTTCTTT. The chain joins TRBV29-1 to TRBJ1-1; possibly TRBD1 for D (6 bases). The CDR3 is 11 residues long. Per germline, CDR1 SQVTM and CDR2 ANQGSEA. Trimming pared 7 bases from V and 5 bases from J, leaving 11 bases between.

Remarks on this clonotype: An end of the junction does not agree with germline; a read error may underlie this. The chain combines TRBV29-1 with TRBJ2-7; the D is unclear. The CDR3 runs to 15 residues. Germline assignment: CDR1 SQVTM and CDR2 ANQGSEA. The CDR3 is CSVESSRTNSYEQHF. The CDR3 nucleotides read TGCAGCGTTGAATCCAGCCGCACGAATTCCTACGAGCAGCACTTC.

This clonotype was picked up many times. This chain links TRBV29-1 with TRBJ2-2; D gene unclear. Between the trimmed V and J ends, which lost 4 bases and 5 bases, there was a span of 8 bases. Germline CDR1 and CDR2: SQVTM and ANQGSEA. The CDR3 has 12 amino acids. The CDR3 nucleotides are TGCAGCGTTGTACAATGGACCGGGGAGCTGTTTTTT. Its protein product is CSVVQWTGELFF.

V usage is TRBV6-2 or TRBV6-3 and J usage is TRBJ2-3; D is possibly TRBD2 (5 bases). V dropped 2 bases and J dropped 2 bases, with 11 bases sitting between them. The V gene's germline CDR1 is MNHEY and CDR2 SVGEGT. This CDR3 has 15 amino acids. The CDR3 DNA follows: TGTGCCAGCAGTTACATTCGAGGGTACACAGATACGCAGTATTTT. It is translated as CASSYIRGYTDTQYF.

This clonotype was picked up one time. V and J are TRBV6-5 and TRBJ1-5; a weak D match, TRBD1 (6 bases). The germline V gene encodes CDR1 MNHEY and CDR2 SVGAGI. Trimming took 4 bases from V and 4 from J, leaving 14 bases between them. The CDR3 loop spans 15 amino acids. The CDR3 protein is CASSCSGGINQPQHF. CDR3 sequence (DNA): TGTGCCAGCAGTTGCTCCGGGGGCATTAATCAGCCCCAGCATTTT.

The J gene is TRBJ2-1, the V gene TRBV12-3 or TRBV12-4, with 8 bases that match TRBD1. The J segment lost 6 bases and the V segment lost 5 bases, leaving 12 bases of the junction unmatched. This CDR3 comprises 16 residues. The CDR3 sequence: CASSGVGAGGPNEQFF. The CDR3 DNA reads as TGTGCCAGCAGTGGAGTTGGGGCAGGGGGCCCCAATGAGCAGTTCTTC.

In this sample, this clonotype turned up a few times. A much larger clone differs from this one at a single base, so this may be a read error. The genes are TRBV29-1 and TRBJ1-1; D ambiguous. V was clipped by 6 bases and J by 1 base, with 12 bases between them. The CDR3 sequence is 13 residues long. Germline CDR1 reads SQVTM; CDR2 reads ANQGSEA. The CDR3 spells CSVVGRRNTEAFF. Here the CDR3 DNA reads TGCAGCGTCGTAGGTCGGAGGAACACTGAAGCTTTCTTT.

This clonotype appeared many times. The CDR3, as DNA: TGTGCCACTCAGACCACCCGTAGGGGGCAAGAGACCCAGTACTTC. Translating it yields CATQTTRRGQETQYF. The rearrangement joins TRBV6-6 to TRBJ2-5, with D perhaps matching TRBD1 (6 bases). V was clipped by 10 bases and J by 2 bases, with 20 bases between them. Germline V lookup: CDR1 MNHNY, CDR2 SVGAGI (reference sequence). The CDR3 loop spans 15 amino acids.